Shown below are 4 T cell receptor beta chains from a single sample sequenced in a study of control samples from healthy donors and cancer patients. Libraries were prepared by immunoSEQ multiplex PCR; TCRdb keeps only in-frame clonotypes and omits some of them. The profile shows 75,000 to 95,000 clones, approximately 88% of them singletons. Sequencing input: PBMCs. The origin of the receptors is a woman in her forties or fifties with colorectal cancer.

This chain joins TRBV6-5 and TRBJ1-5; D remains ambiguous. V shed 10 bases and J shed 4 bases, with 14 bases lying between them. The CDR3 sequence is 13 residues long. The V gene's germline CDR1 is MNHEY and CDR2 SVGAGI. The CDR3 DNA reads TGTGCCACCTCCGTTACACGGAATCAGCCCCAGCATTTT. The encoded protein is CATSVTRNQPQHF.

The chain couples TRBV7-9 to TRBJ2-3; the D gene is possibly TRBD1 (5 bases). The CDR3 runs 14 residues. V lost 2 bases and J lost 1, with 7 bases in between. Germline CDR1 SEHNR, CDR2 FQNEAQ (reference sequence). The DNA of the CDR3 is TGTGCCAGCAGCTTAACACAGGGCACAGATACGCAGTATTTT. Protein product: CASSLTQGTDTQYF.

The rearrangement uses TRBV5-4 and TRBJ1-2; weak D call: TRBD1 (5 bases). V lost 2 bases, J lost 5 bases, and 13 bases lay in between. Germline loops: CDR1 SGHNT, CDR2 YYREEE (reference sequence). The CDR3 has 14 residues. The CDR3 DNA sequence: TGTGCCAGCAGCTTCGGTCAGGGTGGGTATGGCTACACCTTC. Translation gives CASSFGQGGYGYTF.

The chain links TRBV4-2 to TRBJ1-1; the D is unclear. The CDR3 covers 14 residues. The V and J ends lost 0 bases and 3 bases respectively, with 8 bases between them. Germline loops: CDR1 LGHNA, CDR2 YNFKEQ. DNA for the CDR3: TGTGCCAGCAGCCAAGATTTTGGGGACACTGAAGCTTTCTTT. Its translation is CASSQDFGDTEAFF.